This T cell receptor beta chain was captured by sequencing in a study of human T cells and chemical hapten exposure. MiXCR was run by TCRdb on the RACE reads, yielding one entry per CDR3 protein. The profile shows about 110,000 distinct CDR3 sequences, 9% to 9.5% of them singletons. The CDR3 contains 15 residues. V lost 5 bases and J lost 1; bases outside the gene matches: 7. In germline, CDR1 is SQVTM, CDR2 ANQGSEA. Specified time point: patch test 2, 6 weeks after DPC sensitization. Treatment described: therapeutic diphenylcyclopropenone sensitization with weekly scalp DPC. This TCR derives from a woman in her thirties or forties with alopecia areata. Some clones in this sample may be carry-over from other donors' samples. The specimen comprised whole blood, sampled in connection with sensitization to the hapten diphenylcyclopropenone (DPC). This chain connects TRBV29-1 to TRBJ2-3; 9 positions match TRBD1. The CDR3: CSVSGTGTGTDTQYF. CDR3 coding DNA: TGCAGCGTTTCCGGGACAGGGACTGGCACAGATACGCAGTATTTT.